Listed below are T cell receptor beta chains from one sample, sequenced in a study of blood T cell repertoires in COVID-19. Clones were sequenced by immunoSEQ multiplex PCR, and TCRdb holds only the in-frame ones, with some missing. Of about 190,000 clones in the sample, around 87% were seen once. Material: peripheral blood. Receptor source: a man aged 45 to 65 with acute or convalescent COVID-19. CDR3s include the opening cysteine and the closing phenylalanine or tryptophan. Each record gives: CDR3 length, clone size, J gene, D gene, V gene, CDR3 protein, CDR3 DNA. The D gene is left open where the match is weak. Rows may omit the clone size; those that give it use once, few, many or a size class.

13,once,TRBJ1-1,-,TRBV20-1,CSASGAMNTEAFF,TGCAGTGCCAGTGGGGCTATGAACACTGAAGCTTTCTTT
14,-,TRBJ2-2,-,TRBV20-1,CSASPGVGSGELFF,TGCAGTGCTAGTCCGGGGGTAGGCTCCGGGGAGCTGTTTTTT
13,-,TRBJ2-7,-,TRBV28,CASSLVGTHEQYF,TGTGCCAGCAGTTTGGTGGGGACTCACGAGCAGTACTTC
17,-,TRBJ2-2,TRBD2,TRBV7-2,CASSPGTSGGVAGELFF,TGTGCCAGCAGCCCCGGGACTAGCGGGGGGGTGGCCGGGGAGCTGTTTTTT
12,-,TRBJ2-1,-,TRBV9,CASSYQGNEQFF,TGTGCCAGCAGTTATCAGGGGAATGAGCAGTTCTTC
14,-,TRBJ1-5,-,TRBV18,CASSPQGTDQPQHF,TGTGCCAGCTCACCCCAGGGGACGGATCAGCCCCAGCATTTT
13,-,TRBJ2-7,-,TRBV6-2/TRBV6-3,CASSYGDSREQYF,TGTGCCAGCAGTTACGGGGACTCGCGCGAGCAGTACTTC
15,-,TRBJ2-1,-,TRBV11-3,CASSSSQGNYNEQFF,TGTGCCAGCAGCTCATCACAGGGAAATTACAATGAGCAGTTCTTC
13,-,TRBJ1-2,TRBD1,TRBV29-1,CSVEGQGANGYTF,TGCAGCGTTGAAGGACAGGGGGCGAATGGCTACACCTTC
15,once,TRBJ2-7,TRBD1,TRBV4-1,CASSPRLGQSYEQYF,TGCGCCAGCAGTCCTAGATTGGGACAGAGTTACGAGCAGTACTTC
12,-,TRBJ1-1,-,TRBV6-1,CASSHGGTEAFF,TGTGCCAGCAGTCACGGGGGTACTGAAGCTTTCTTT
15,-,TRBJ1-5,-,TRBV5-5,CASSLGGDSNQPQHF,TGTGCCAGCAGCTTGGGGGGGGACAGCAATCAGCCCCAGCATTTT
16,-,TRBJ2-6,-,TRBV6-2/TRBV6-3,CASSFPGLGGANVLTF,TGTGCCAGCAGTTTTCCAGGGCTCGGTGGGGCCAACGTCCTGACTTTC
15,few,TRBJ1-4,TRBD1,TRBV27,CASSRQGRSNEKLFF,TGTGCCAGCAGCAGACAGGGGAGATCGAATGAAAAACTGTTTTTT
14,-,TRBJ1-5,-,TRBV7-6,CASSPPGVNQPQHF,TGTGCCAGCAGCCCCCCGGGAGTAAATCAGCCCCAGCATTTT
21,-,TRBJ2-1,TRBD2,TRBV10-1,CASSERVIGTSGVEPNNEQFF,TGCGCCAGCAGTGAGAGAGTCATCGGGACTAGCGGGGTAGAGCCGAACAATGAGCAGTTCTTC
15,few,TRBJ2-2,TRBD1,TRBV29-1,CSVEEGGRASGELFF,TGCAGCGTTGAGGAAGGGGGCCGGGCTTCCGGGGAGCTGTTTTTT
14,-,TRBJ1-3,TRBD1,TRBV4-2,CASSRTGYGNTIYF,TGTGCCAGCAGTAGGACAGGGTACGGAAACACCATATATTTT
14,-,TRBJ2-1,-,TRBV27,CASSPWTATRGQFF,TGTGCCAGCAGTCCTTGGACAGCAACCCGGGGGCAGTTCTTC
18,-,TRBJ2-1,TRBD2,TRBV5-1,CASRAGTSAPFSYNEQFF,TGCGCCAGCAGGGCCGGGACTAGCGCACCGTTCTCCTACAATGAGCAGTTCTTC
13,-,TRBJ1-4,-,TRBV28,CASSLDLQGKLFF,TGTGCCAGCAGTTTAGACCTCCAGGGGAAACTGTTTTTT
14,once,TRBJ1-2,-,TRBV28,CASSLRGGSYGYTF,TGTGCCAGCAGTCTAAGGGGGGGATCGTATGGCTACACCTTC
15,-,TRBJ2-3,-,TRBV27,CASSLRGTSTDTQYF,TGTGCCAGCAGTTTACGAGGGACTAGCACAGATACGCAGTATTTT
14,-,TRBJ2-1,TRBD2,TRBV2,CASRLAGGYNEQFF,TGTGCCAGCAGGCTAGCGGGAGGATACAATGAGCAGTTCTTC
15,-,TRBJ1-5,-,TRBV6-5,CASSYSGDSNQPQHF,TGTGCCAGCAGTTACTCCGGGGATAGCAATCAGCCCCAGCATTTT
15,-,TRBJ1-6,TRBD1,TRBV27,CASSPHPDRGSPLHF,TGTGCCAGCAGTCCCCATCCCGACAGGGGCTCACCCCTCCACTTT
16,-,TRBJ2-5,-,TRBV19,CASSEGSPRGWGTQYF,TGTGCCAGTAGTGAAGGGTCCCCCAGGGGATGGGGGACCCAGTACTTC
16,-,TRBJ2-3,-,TRBV6-1,CASSESVGGLGDTQYF,TGTGCCAGCAGTGAATCCGTGGGGGGGCTCGGAGATACGCAGTATTTT
14,-,TRBJ1-5,TRBD1,TRBV5-5,CASSRDRGDQPQHF,TGTGCCAGCAGCAGGGACAGGGGGGATCAGCCCCAGCATTTT
17,-,TRBJ1-5,-,TRBV4-3,CASSQDWGTDSNQPQHF,TGCGCCAGCAGCCAAGATTGGGGGACTGATAGCAATCAGCCCCAGCATTTT
14,-,TRBJ1-5,TRBD1,TRBV28,CASSPRDRDGPQHF,TGTGCCAGCAGTCCCCGCGACAGGGACGGGCCCCAGCATTTT
16,-,TRBJ1-3,TRBD1,TRBV6-5,CASSYSMRGLSDTIYF,TGTGCCAGCAGTTACTCGATGAGGGGGCTGTCGGACACCATATATTTT
14,-,TRBJ2-1,TRBD1,TRBV7-2,CASRIGGGFNEQFF,TGTGCCAGCAGAATAGGGGGCGGTTTTAATGAGCAGTTCTTC
15,few,TRBJ2-7,TRBD1,TRBV11-2,CASSLPRDSSYEQYF,TGTGCCAGCAGCTTGCCCCGGGACAGCTCCTACGAGCAGTACTTC
13,few,TRBJ1-2,TRBD1,TRBV7-2,CASSSGTDYGYTF,TGTGCCAGCAGCTCCGGGACAGACTATGGCTACACCTTC
16,-,TRBJ2-7,TRBD2,TRBV28,CASSPMRLARTYEQYF,TGTGCCAGCAGTCCTATGCGACTAGCGAGAACCTACGAGCAGTACTTC
14,-,TRBJ2-3,-,TRBV19,CASSSLGAGDTQYF,TGTGCCAGTAGTAGTCTGGGGGCAGGAGATACGCAGTATTTT
13,-,TRBJ1-2,-,TRBV28,CASSSTGLGGYTF,TGTGCCAGCAGCTCTACAGGGTTGGGCGGCTACACCTTC
14,-,TRBJ2-1,-,TRBV27,CASSSTLAHNEQFF,TGTGCCAGCAGTTCAACGCTAGCTCACAATGAGCAGTTCTTC
16,-,TRBJ2-1,TRBD2,TRBV27,CASSLVGLAGGNEQFF,TGTGCCAGCAGCCTTGTAGGACTAGCGGGAGGCAATGAGCAGTTCTTC
16,-,TRBJ1-5,-,TRBV7-2,CASSSREVSGNQPQHF,TGTGCCAGCAGCTCCCGTGAGGTTTCTGGAAATCAGCCCCAGCATTTT
11,few,TRBJ1-1,-,TRBV30,CAWARGTEAFF,TGTGCCTGGGCCCGGGGCACTGAAGCTTTCTTT
14,once,TRBJ2-5,-,TRBV5-1,CASSLGRGSETQYF,TGCGCCAGCAGCTTGGGTCGGGGATCGGAGACCCAGTACTTC
15,-,TRBJ1-1,TRBD1,TRBV4-2,CASSQDRGLNTEAFF,TGTGCCAGCAGCCAAGACAGGGGGCTGAACACTGAAGCTTTCTTT
14,-,TRBJ1-6,-,TRBV5-1,CASSPAGGYSPLHF,TGCGCCAGCAGCCCGGCGGGGGGCTATTCACCCCTCCACTTT
14,few,TRBJ2-5,TRBD2,TRBV7-9,CASRSGLVWETQYF,TGTGCCAGCCGGTCCGGACTAGTGTGGGAGACCCAGTACTTC
15,-,TRBJ2-1,-,TRBV5-6,CASSPTGEGYNEQFF,TGTGCCAGCAGCCCGACAGGGGAGGGCTACAATGAGCAGTTCTTC
12,few,TRBJ2-7,TRBD2,TRBV18,CASSRLAGEQYF,TGTGCCAGCTCACGACTAGCGGGTGAGCAGTACTTC
14,-,TRBJ2-3,-,TRBV11-2,CASSLRGYTDTQYF,TGTGCCAGCAGCTTAAGAGGCTACACAGATACGCAGTATTTT
14,-,TRBJ2-1,TRBD1,TRBV15,CATSRRTGWYEQFF,TGTGCCACCAGCCGCCGGACAGGGTGGTATGAGCAGTTCTTC
16,-,TRBJ2-1,TRBD1,TRBV11-2,CASSPQQGFGYNEQFF,TGTGCCAGCAGCCCGCAACAGGGGTTCGGCTACAATGAGCAGTTCTTC
14,-,TRBJ2-1,TRBD2,TRBV2,CASTTSGRGNEQFF,TGTGCCAGCACGACTAGCGGGAGGGGTAATGAGCAGTTCTTC
16,-,TRBJ1-6,-,TRBV5-6,CASSLWPGTFGSPLHF,TGTGCCAGCAGCTTGTGGCCCGGGACATTTGGTTCACCCCTCCACTTT